The 25 T cell receptor beta chains below were found in one sample sequenced in a study of blood T cells in healthy people across ages (dated by TCRdb to between 2015 and 2016). Libraries were made using 5' RACE. Sequencing used an Illumina HiSeq 2500. A second PCR of roughly 7 to 12 cycles was run with a J-beta primer mix and a sample-barcoded 5' primer. The public reads were run again by TCRdb, first through fastp at Q25 and then through MiXCR, and only productive beta chains were kept. All rows with the same CDR3 protein become a single entry with the most common DNA and genes. Across this sample there are roughly 1.4 million distinct CDR3 sequences, with approximately 60% seen only once. The ten top clones hold 6.5% to 8.5% of the sample. Sequencing was performed on blood. The receptors were sampled from a man aged 18 to 30 in good health.

This chain uses TRBV11-2 with TRBJ2-7; D remains ambiguous. The ends were cut back, 5 bases at V and 6 bases at J, with 14 bases in the middle. This CDR3 has 13 amino acids. The germline V gene encodes CDR1 SGHAT and CDR2 FQNNGV. As DNA, the CDR3 is TGTGCCAGCAGCGTTGGCTCCCAAGGCGAGCAGTACTTC. Encoded protein: CASSVGSQGEQYF.

The genes are TRBV7-2 and TRBJ2-2; 7 bases fit TRBD1. The CDR3 spans 16 residues. CDR1 SGHTA and CDR2 FQGNSA come from the germline V gene. Trimming took 1 base from V and 2 from J; bases not matched to a gene: 4. The CDR3 DNA sequence: TGTGCCAGCAGCTTAGGGACAGGCCCCAACACCGGGGAGCTGTTTTTT. Translating it yields CASSLGTGPNTGELFF.

There are a few counts of this clonotype. The gene calls are TRBV24-1 and TRBJ1-6; tentative D call: TRBD1 (5 bases). The CDR3 loop spans 12 amino acids. Germline V gene lookup returns CDR1 KGHDR and CDR2 SFDVKD. V lost 9 bases and J lost 8, with 10 bases in between. CDR3 coding DNA: TGTGCCACCGGGCCAGGGCATTCACCCCTCCACTTT. Amino acids: CATGPGHSPLHF.

This clonotype was observed a few times. V and J are TRBV6-5 and TRBJ2-1; D ambiguous. Germline assignment: CDR1 MNHEY and CDR2 SVGAGI. The CDR3 totals 11 residues. With 6 bases removed from V and 9 bases from J, the gap between germline ends came to 9 bases. CDR3 nucleotides: TGTGCCAGCAGACACGTTGGTGAGCAGTTCTTC. Translated: CASRHVGEQFF.

This sequence joins TRBV6-5 and TRBJ1-1; the match to TRBD1 covers 7 bases. CDR3 length: 14 amino acids. Germline V gene lookup returns CDR1 MNHEY and CDR2 SVGAGI. With 10 bases clipped from V and 12 bases from J, the junction kept 20 bases outside the gene matches. The CDR3 DNA reads TGTGCCACCGGGGGAGGGGGCGGGTCTCGCGCCTCTTTCTTT. Its protein product is CATGGGGGSRASFF.

The chain employs TRBV3-1 and TRBJ2-7; TRBD2 is a possible D gene (6 bases). The CDR3 runs 16 residues. V was shortened by 3 bases and J by 7 bases, with 22 bases between the two germline ends. From germline, CDR1 is LGHDT and CDR2 YNNKEL (reference sequence). The CDR3 sequence is CASSQGLATPYNEQYF. CDR3 coding DNA: TGTGCCAGCAGCCAGGGACTTGCGACGCCCTACAATGAGCAGTACTTC.

The chain is built from TRBV6-6 and TRBJ1-1; the D is unclear. Looked up from germline, CDR1 is MNHNY and CDR2 is SVGAGI (reference sequence). The CDR3 has 16 amino acids. V was trimmed by 2 bases and J by 4 bases, leaving 17 bases between them. Written as DNA, the CDR3 is TGTGCCAGCAGTTACGGAGGCAGGCTAGGGAGCACTGAAGCTTTCTTT. Its protein product is CASSYGGRLGSTEAFF.

The genes are TRBV9 and TRBJ2-1, with D tentatively TRBD1 (6 bases). The CDR3 covers 16 residues. The V end lost 3 bases, the J end lost 0 bases, and 13 bases lay between the germline ends. Germline V CDR1 and CDR2: SGDLS, YYNGEE. As DNA, the CDR3 is TGTGCCAGCAGCGCGCGACAGGCTAGCTCCTACAATGAGCAGTTCTTC. It codes for CASSARQASSYNEQFF.

V usage is TRBV4-1 and J usage is TRBJ2-3; D remains unclear. The length of the CDR3 is 17 residues. The V gene's germline CDR1 is MGHRA and CDR2 YSYEKL. V dropped 3 bases and J dropped 0 bases, with 16 bases sitting between them. The CDR3 region is CASSQEGPLTSTDTQYF. DNA for the CDR3: TGCGCCAGCAGCCAGGAAGGGCCTCTTACTAGCACAGATACGCAGTATTTT.

V is TRBV7-2 and J is TRBJ2-2; D gene uncertain. This CDR3 comprises 12 residues. Germline V lookup: CDR1 SGHTA, CDR2 FQGNSA. V shed 6 bases and J shed 4 bases, with 6 bases lying between them. Here the CDR3 DNA reads TGTGCCAGCAGTTCCTTCACCGGGGAGCTGTTTTTT. It translates to CASSSFTGELFF.

This chain uses TRBV20-1 with TRBJ2-7; D is unresolved. The germline V and J ends were trimmed by 6 bases and 0 bases, with 9 bases remaining between them. The CDR3 runs to 12 residues. The germline V gene encodes CDR1 DFQATT and CDR2 SNEGSKA (reference sequence). The CDR3 is CSAPYSSYEQYF. The CDR3 bases are TGCAGTGCCCCCTACAGCTCCTACGAGCAGTACTTC.

A note on this clonotype: The junction shows a germline mismatch at one end, possibly a read error. The DNA for the CDR3 is TGTGTCAGCAGTGGGGCGACAGGGGGCTTCTACAATGAGCAGTTCTTC. Translating gives CVSSGATGGFYNEQFF. V usage is TRBV27 and J usage is TRBJ2-1; 10 positions agree with TRBD1. Germline lookup yields CDR1 MNHEY and CDR2 SMNVEV (reference sequence). The CDR3 loop spans 16 amino acids.

V and J are TRBV6-1 and TRBJ2-2; D call uncertain. V lost 10 bases to trimming and J lost 5 bases, with 14 bases between them. The CDR3 has 13 amino acids. Germline CDR1 and CDR2: MNHNS and SASEGT. In nucleotides, the CDR3 is TGTGCCACTCTCCCAAGGAAAACCGGGGAGCTGTTTTTT. Protein product: CATLPRKTGELFF.

The chain uses TRBV29-1 and TRBJ2-3, with 9 positions matching TRBD1. Trimming took 6 bases from V and 3 from J; bases not matched to a gene: 10. Germline V CDR1 and CDR2: SQVTM, ANQGSEA. The CDR3 runs to 15 residues. This chain's CDR3 is CSVPTGTGRTDTQYF. The CDR3 nucleotides are TGCAGCGTACCCACCGGGACAGGGCGGACAGATACGCAGTATTTT.

The J gene is TRBJ1-2, the V gene TRBV6-5; D is uncertain. Germline V gene sequence: CDR1 MNHEY, CDR2 SVGAGI. V gave up 0 bases and J gave up 8 bases, with 13 bases separating them. The CDR3 runs 14 residues. The CDR3 here is CASSYSRVWEGYTF. The CDR3 nucleotides read TGTGCCAGCAGTTACTCGAGGGTATGGGAGGGCTACACCTTC.

This clonotype has a handful of counts. This chain joins TRBV28 and TRBJ2-1; perhaps TRBD2 as D (6 bases). V dropped 6 bases and J dropped 4 bases, with 19 bases sitting between them. The CDR3 totals 16 residues. Germline V gene lookup returns CDR1 MDHEN and CDR2 SYDVKM. CDR3 amino acids: CASSPGGRDVYNEQFF. The CDR3 bases are TGTGCCAGCAGCCCCGGCGGGCGGGACGTTTACAATGAGCAGTTCTTC.

CDR3 residues: CASRQGGGGPGAKNIQYF. The CDR3 DNA sequence: TGTGCCAGCAGACAGGGGGGCGGAGGCCCCGGCGCCAAAAACATTCAGTACTTC. V usage is TRBV14 and J usage is TRBJ2-4; 8 nucleotides match TRBD1. The CDR3 has 18 residues. V lost 6 bases and J lost 1; bases outside the gene matches: 14. CDR1 and CDR2 (germline): SGHDN, FVKESK. Variable domain in full (rest from reference TRBV14 and TRBJ2-4): EAGVTQFPSHSVIEKGQTVTLRCDPISGHDNLYWYRRVMGKEIKFLLHFVKESKQDESGMPNNRFLAERTGGTYSTLKVQPAELEDSGVYFCASRQGGGGPGAKNIQYFGAGTRLSVL.

V gene TRBV18 combines with J gene TRBJ2-3; D may be TRBD1 (5 bases). CDR1 and CDR2 from the germline V gene are KGHSH and LQKENI. The length of the CDR3 is 16 residues. V was cut by 6 bases and J by 0 bases, with 16 bases left in between. CDR3 nucleotides: TGTGCCAGCTCCACCACTGTAGACAGCAGCACAGATACGCAGTATTTT. The encoded protein is CASSTTVDSSTDTQYF. Full variable domain (missing parts from reference TRBV18 and TRBJ2-3): NAGVMQNPRHLVRRRGQEARLRCSPMKGHSHVYWYRQLPEEGLKFMVYLQKENIIDESGMPKERFSAEFPKEGPSILRIQQVVRGDSAAYFCASSTTVDSSTDTQYFGPGTRLTVL.

The rearrangement joins TRBV10-2 to TRBJ2-7; D remains ambiguous. Germline assignment: CDR1 WSHSY and CDR2 SAAADI. This CDR3 has 12 residues. Trimming took 6 bases from V and 10 from J, leaving 16 bases between them. Here the CDR3 DNA reads TGCGCCAGCAGGGATAACCGGTCCTTCCAGTACTTC. This gives the protein CASRDNRSFQYF.

The genes are TRBV11-3 and TRBJ2-5; TRBD2 is a possible D gene (6 bases). Germline CDR1 and CDR2: SGHNT and YENEEA. Between the trimmed V and J ends, which lost 5 bases and 3 bases, there was a span of 16 bases. This CDR3 is 15 amino acids long. Written as DNA, the CDR3 is TGTGCCAGCAGCCGGGGACTCCAAGAGGAAGAGACCCAGTACTTC. Translation gives CASSRGLQEEETQYF.

The CDR3 coding sequence is TGTGCCACCCAGGTTGCGGAGACCCAGTACTTC. Its translation is CATQVAETQYF. The genes are TRBV10-3 and TRBJ2-5; unclear D gene. This CDR3 contains 11 residues. Per the germline V gene, CDR1 is ENHRY and CDR2 is SYGVKD. V lost 10 bases and J lost 5, with 11 bases in between.

The chain carries TRBV20-1 and TRBJ2-3; unclear D gene. V was clipped by 4 bases and J by 9 bases, with 17 bases between them. The CDR3 is 13 residues long. Germline V CDR1 and CDR2: DFQATT, SNEGSKA (reference sequence). The CDR3 sequence: CSAMVKGDRTQYF. CDR3 DNA sequence: TGCAGTGCTATGGTGAAGGGCGACCGCACGCAGTATTTT.

This sequence joins TRBV12-3 or TRBV12-4 and TRBJ2-1; TRBD1 matches 11 bases. The DNA matches TRBJ2-7 better at its end, which makes the J call doubtful. The length of the CDR3 is 13 residues. CDR3 sequence reads: CASRDRGLGEQYF. The CDR3 coding sequence is TGTGCCAGCAGGGACAGGGGGCTTGGGGAGCAGTACTTC.

This chain links TRBV9 with TRBJ2-1; weak D call: TRBD1 (5 bases). V was clipped by 4 bases and J by 3 bases, with 14 bases between them. Germline loops: CDR1 SGDLS, CDR2 YYNGEE. The CDR3 spans 15 residues. CDR3 loop: CASSPSGIDYNEQFF. The CDR3, as DNA: TGTGCCAGCAGCCCCTCAGGGATCGACTACAATGAGCAGTTCTTC. Complete variable domain (other parts from reference TRBV9 and TRBJ2-1): DSGVTQTPKHLITATGQRVTLRCSPRSGDLSVYWYQQSLDQGLQFLIQYYNGEERAKGNILERFSAQQFPDLHSELNLSSLELGDSALYFCASSPSGIDYNEQFFGPGTRLTVL.

The genes are TRBV24-1 and TRBJ1-5; D uncertain. CDR1 and CDR2 (germline): KGHDR, SFDVKD. V gave up 3 bases and J gave up 0 bases, with 14 bases separating them. The CDR3 loop spans 17 amino acids. The CDR3 spells CATSDGRYPGSNQPQHF. The CDR3 nucleotides are TGTGCCACCAGTGATGGCAGGTACCCTGGTAGCAATCAGCCCCAGCATTTT.